A single T cell receptor beta chain is shown here with its context. This sample is part of a study of blood T cell repertoires in COVID-19. Background on the study: Italy, Spain and the United States were the sources of the convalescent and acute COVID-19 samples. PBMCs, B-cell-depleted T cells, or T cells provided the cDNA or gDNA that made up the material.

Trimming took 3 bases from V and 4 from J; bases not matched to a gene: 7. The CDR3 is 16 amino acids. Germline CDR1 and CDR2: MNHEY and SVGAGI. As handled by the study authors: Quantification of nucleated cells was approximated via reference gene primer amplification. The data were produced by immunoSEQ multiplex PCR, yet TCRdb's version contains in-frame clones alone and is incomplete. The DNA was the basis for D and trimming; V, J and clone size are from that table. The sample lists about 200,000 clones; around 80% were seen once. Sequencing was carried out using peripheral blood. This sequence originates from a man aged 35 to 55 with acute or convalescent COVID-19. The gene calls are TRBV6-5 and TRBJ1-4, with TRBD1 matching 8 bases. The CDR3 DNA sequence: TGTGCCAGCAGTTATGGGCAGGGGGCAGGTAATGAAAAACTGTTTTTT. Translation gives CASSYGQGAGNEKLFF.